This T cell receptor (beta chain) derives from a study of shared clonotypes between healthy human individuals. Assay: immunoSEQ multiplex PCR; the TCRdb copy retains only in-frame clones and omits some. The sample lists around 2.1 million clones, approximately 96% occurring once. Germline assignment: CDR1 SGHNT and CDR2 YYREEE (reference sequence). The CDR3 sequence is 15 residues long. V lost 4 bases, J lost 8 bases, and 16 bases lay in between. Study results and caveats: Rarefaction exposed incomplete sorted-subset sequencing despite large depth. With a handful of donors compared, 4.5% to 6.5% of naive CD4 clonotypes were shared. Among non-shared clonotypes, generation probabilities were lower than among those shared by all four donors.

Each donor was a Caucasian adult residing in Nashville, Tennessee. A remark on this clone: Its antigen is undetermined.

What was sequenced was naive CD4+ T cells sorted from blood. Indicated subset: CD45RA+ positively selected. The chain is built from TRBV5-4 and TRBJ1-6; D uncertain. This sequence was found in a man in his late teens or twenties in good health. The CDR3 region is CASSTSGPPDSPLHF. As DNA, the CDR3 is TGTGCCAGCAGCACCTCGGGTCCTCCCGATTCACCCCTCCACTTT.